The rows below give T cell receptor beta chains drawn from one sample of a study of Graves' ophthalmopathy and Graves' hyperthyroidism. MiXCR, applied by TCRdb to the multiplex PCR reads, yields one record per CDR3 protein. The repertoire has 500,000 to 700,000 distinct CDR3 sequences, less than 40% of them found once; the top ten carry about 4%. Sequencing was performed on peripheral blood or thyroid tissue (not recorded which). These receptors were collected from an adult man with Graves' hyperthyroidism. CDR3s include the opening cysteine and the closing phenylalanine or tryptophan. The D gene is left open where the match is weak. The size of a clone is reported for some rows only, either as once, few or many, or as a class for expanded clones.

>TRBV15|TRBJ1-4|once|-
TGTGCCACCAGCAGAGAGGGACTAGCGGGAGCAACTAATGAAAAACTGTTTTTT
CATSREGLAGATNEKLFF
>TRBV6-5|TRBJ2-7|-|-
TGTGCCAGCAGTTACTCCCAATTCAGGGAGAATGAGCAGTACTTC
CASSYSQFRENEQYF
>TRBV19|TRBJ2-3|-|-
TGTGCCAGTAGCTACCCCGTTCAGGGTACGCAGTATTTT
CASSYPVQGTQYF
>TRBV5-1|TRBJ2-7|few|-
TGCGCCAGCAGCTTGGCGGGGACAATCTACGAGCAGTACTTC
CASSLAGTIYEQYF
>TRBV7-2|TRBJ2-7|-|-
TGTGCCAGCTCACCTTCGGGTATAATGCAGACGACAGAGGAGCAGTACTTC
CASSPSGIMQTTEEQYF
>TRBV19|TRBJ1-1|-|-
TGTGCCAGCAGCCCAAAAAATATGAACACTGAAGCTTTCTTT
CASSPKNMNTEAFF
>TRBV7-9|TRBJ2-7|few|-
TGTGCCAGCAGCTTCGGGAGTCTGATCGAGCAGTACTTC
CASSFGSLIEQYF
>TRBV5-4|TRBJ1-5|-|TRBD1
TGTGCCAGCAGCGTGGACAGGGAACCGAATGACAATCAGCCCCAGCATTTT
CASSVDREPNDNQPQHF
>TRBV10-3|TRBJ1-4|many|-
TGTGCCATCAGTGACTCAATCGGGACTGACAATGAAAAACTGTTTTTT
CAISDSIGTDNEKLFF
>TRBV20-1|TRBJ2-7|few|-
TGCAGTGCTACAGGGGGGCCGGAGAGGACCTACGAGCAGTACTTC
CSATGGPERTYEQYF
>TRBV19|TRBJ1-3|-|-
TGTGCCAGTAGTATTAACACCGTCTCTGGAAACACCATATATTTT
CASSINTVSGNTIYF
>TRBV6-6|TRBJ2-5|few|TRBD2
TGTGCCAGCAGCCAAGGTGGTAGCGGGCAAGAGACCCAGTACTTC
CASSQGGSGQETQYF
>TRBV5-4|TRBJ2-1|-|-
TGTGCCAGCAGCTTGGTCGGGGGCGATGAGCAGTTCTTC
CASSLVGGDEQFF
>TRBV7-2|TRBJ2-7|once|TRBD1
TGTGCCAGCGGCAAGTCAAGGGGACAGGGCATCTACGAGCAGTACTTC
CASGKSRGQGIYEQYF
>TRBV15|TRBJ2-1|-|-
TGTGCCACCAGCAGAGATCCAGGGGCTGGTGAGCAGTTCTTC
CATSRDPGAGEQFF
>TRBV10-3|TRBJ2-7|many|-
TGTGCCATCAGGACGGGGAGCTCCTACGAGCAGTACTTC
CAIRTGSSYEQYF
>TRBV19|TRBJ1-1|many|-
TGTGCCAGTAGTATAGGACTGTTGAACACTGAAGCTTTCTTT
CASSIGLLNTEAFF
>TRBV7-9|TRBJ2-7|many|-
TGTGCCAGCAGCTTAGCGGGACGGCCCAACGAGCAGTACTTC
CASSLAGRPNEQYF
>TRBV10-3|TRBJ2-5|-|-
TGTGCCATCAGCCTGACCTGGGGGACAAGGGAGACCCAGTACTTC
CAISLTWGTRETQYF
>TRBV7-2|TRBJ1-1|few|-
TGTGCCAGCAGCTTAATGGGAGCTTCGAACACTGAAGCTTTCTTT
CASSLMGASNTEAFF
>TRBV20-1|TRBJ1-2|many|TRBD1
TGCAGTGCTAGGGGGACAGGGGACAACTATGGCTACACCTTC
CSARGTGDNYGYTF
>TRBV6-6|TRBJ1-1|few|-
TGTGCCTGCAACGGGGGTTCTTCCGCCAGTGAAGCTTTCTTT
CACNGGSSASEAFF
>TRBV24-1|TRBJ1-1|few|TRBD1
TGTGCCACCAGTGATGCTAGACAGGGGTCAATGAACACTGAAGCTTTCTTT
CATSDARQGSMNTEAFF
>TRBV9|TRBJ2-7|many|TRBD2
TGTGCCAGCAGCGTAGCTCACGGGCCGGGGGGCGAGCAGTACTTC
CASSVAHGPGGEQYF
>TRBV5-1|TRBJ1-6|-|-
TGCGCCAGCAGCTTTGGAGGGGAGAATTCACCCCTCCACTTT
CASSFGGENSPLHF
>TRBV6-1|TRBJ1-6|-|TRBD1
TGTGCCAGCAGAACCGGGACAGGGGGTTTCTCGTTTTCACCCCTCCACTTT
CASRTGTGGFSFSPLHF
>TRBV20-1|TRBJ2-3|-|-
TGCAGTGCTCAAACCCACGGGGGGCGCACAGATACGCAGTATTTT
CSAQTHGGRTDTQYF
>TRBV7-9|TRBJ1-2|few|-
TGTGCCAGCAGCTTAGATGGGGGTGGCTATGGCTACACCTTC
CASSLDGGGYGYTF
>TRBV20-1|TRBJ2-3|few|-
TGCAGTGCTAGAGATCCCCGGGCTTTGGGACGGGATACGCAGTATTTT
CSARDPRALGRDTQYF
>TRBV29-1|TRBJ2-7|few|TRBD1
TGCAGCGTTTATGGACAGGTCTTTACCGAGCAGTACTTC
CSVYGQVFTEQYF
>TRBV27|TRBJ1-4|-|-
TGTGCCAGCAGTTTTAGGGCCTCAAAAAATGGAGAAAAACTGTTTTTT
CASSFRASKNGEKLFF
>TRBV9|TRBJ1-6|many|-
TGTGCCAGCAGCGTCGGGGCCGGGGCCCTCCACTTT
CASSVGAGALHF
>TRBV7-9|TRBJ2-2|-|TRBD1
TGTGCCAGCAGCTTCCTGATCGGGACAGGGCTTCCCGGGGAGCTGTTTTTT
CASSFLIGTGLPGELFF
>TRBV28|TRBJ2-7|many|-
TGTGCCAGCAACACACTCGTCTACGAGCAGTACTTC
CASNTLVYEQYF
>TRBV5-1|TRBJ2-7|many|-
TGCGCCAGCAGCTTGGTTCCCCTGCCCGATGGCGAGCAGTACTTC
CASSLVPLPDGEQYF
>TRBV20-1|TRBJ2-5|-|TRBD2
TGCAGTGCTAGACCCTCGACTAGCGGGGGGGCGAAAGATACGCAGTACTTC
CSARPSTSGGAKDTQYF
>TRBV7-9|TRBJ2-7|-|-
TGTGCCAGCAGCTTAACCCCAGGCTCCGAGCAGTACTTC
CASSLTPGSEQYF
>TRBV29-1|TRBJ2-5|-|TRBD1
TGCAGCGTTGAAGGACAGGGCCTCCAAGAGACCCAGTACTTC
CSVEGQGLQETQYF
>TRBV12-3/TRBV12-4|TRBJ2-7|many|-
TGTGCCAGCAGTTTGCAGGGGTGGGAGCAGTACTTC
CASSLQGWEQYF
>TRBV5-8|TRBJ2-5|many|-
TGTGCCAGCAGCTCCCCCCGACAGTTAGAAGAGACCCAGTACTTC
CASSSPRQLEETQYF
>TRBV7-9|TRBJ2-5|-|-
TGTGCCAGCAGCGTACCTCTAGGCACTAGGTGGGAGACCCAGTACTTC
CASSVPLGTRWETQYF
>TRBV5-1|TRBJ2-7|many|-
TGCGCCAGCAGCTTGGCCTCGACGACGGGGACCTACGAGCAGTACTTC
CASSLASTTGTYEQYF
>TRBV11-2|TRBJ2-2|many|-
TGTGCCAGCAGCTTCGGGTCGGAGCTGTTTTTT
CASSFGSELFF
>TRBV7-9|TRBJ1-4|many|-
TGTGCCAGCAGCCCTGGACATGTTCAGGAAAAACTGTTTTTT
CASSPGHVQEKLFF
>TRBV29-1|TRBJ2-7|-|-
TGCAGCGCCGGCCCCGTCTCAGGGTCCTACAATGAGCAGTACTTC
CSAGPVSGSYNEQYF
>TRBV29-1|TRBJ1-1|-|TRBD1
TGCAGCGTGCCCAGGACAGGGGGGGGTACTGAAGCTTTCTTT
CSVPRTGGGTEAFF
>TRBV9|TRBJ2-7|-|-
TGTGCCAGCAGCGTAGAAGCGTTACCCTCCATAACGCAGTACTTC
CASSVEALPSITQYF
>TRBV24-1|TRBJ2-7|few|-
TGTGCCACCGGGCAAGGGGGGTACGAGCAGTACTTC
CATGQGGYEQYF
>TRBV20-1|TRBJ2-5|once|-
TGCAGTGCTAGAGCCTCGCAGACCCAGTACTTC
CSARASQTQYF
>TRBV7-8|TRBJ2-7|many|-
TGTGCCAGCAGCTTACAAACCTTCTACGAGCAGTACTTC
CASSLQTFYEQYF
>TRBV7-7|TRBJ2-2|many|-
TGTGCTAGCAGCTTACATCGGCAAGGGGGTTCAACGAACACCGGGGAGCTGTTTTTT
CASSLHRQGGSTNTGELFF